This entry concerns a single T cell receptor (beta chain). The specificity of this receptor is unknown. No quality values exist for individual bases; no much larger clone is one base distant. The sample belongs to a study of control samples from healthy donors and cancer patients (TCRdb year 2020). Library preparation was by the immunoSEQ multiplex PCR assay. TCRdb re-hosts the immuneACCESS table, in-frame sequences only. Its copies lack some clones; in the studies checked, an unresolved V gene accounts for under half of them, and the cause for the rest is not known. The sample profile shows tens of thousands of clones; about 90% of them were found once. The ten top clones hold 1.5% to 2% of the sample. This TCR came from a woman aged 60-75 years with head and neck cancer. Sequenced input: PBMCs.

In nucleotide form, the sequence is TGCAGCGTTGTTCAGGGATCCTCCTACGAGCAGTACTTC. This yields the protein CSVVQGSSYEQYF. The receptor chain draws on TRBV29-1 and TRBJ2-7; the D gene is perhaps TRBD1, from 5 matching bases. CDR1 SQVTM and CDR2 ANQGSEA are derived from the germline V gene. V is pared back by 4 bases and J by 0 bases, with 10 bases lying between the germline termini. The CDR3 has 13 amino acids, counting the end cysteine and phenylalanine. Just CDR3 DNA is preserved here, 39 bases in frame from base 1.